This entry is about one T cell receptor beta chain. The data were obtained in a study of blood T cell repertoires in COVID-19. Seattle's enrolled individuals joined amid active infection and were then monitored longitudinally. Original handling: Reference gene primer amplification gave estimated nucleated cell counts. This table comes from immunoSEQ multiplex PCR, and its TCRdb copy is limited to in-frame clones, with some not included. That table furnishes V, J and clone size, whereas the DNA furnished D and trimming. The data contain 300,000 to 400,000 clones, roughly 88% of them singletons. Germline CDR1 reads SGDLS; CDR2 reads YYNGEE. This CDR3 spans 14 amino acids. Trimming shortened V by 0 bases and J by 6 bases, and 13 bases separated the two germline ends.

The TCR sequence derives from a woman in her thirties with COVID-19, enrolled during active disease. Sequenced input: peripheral blood. V usage is TRBV9 and J usage is TRBJ2-7, with D tentatively TRBD1 (5 bases). CDR3 sequence: CASSVVAGWGEQYF. CDR3 DNA: TGTGCCAGCAGCGTAGTGGCAGGGTGGGGCGAGCAGTACTTC.